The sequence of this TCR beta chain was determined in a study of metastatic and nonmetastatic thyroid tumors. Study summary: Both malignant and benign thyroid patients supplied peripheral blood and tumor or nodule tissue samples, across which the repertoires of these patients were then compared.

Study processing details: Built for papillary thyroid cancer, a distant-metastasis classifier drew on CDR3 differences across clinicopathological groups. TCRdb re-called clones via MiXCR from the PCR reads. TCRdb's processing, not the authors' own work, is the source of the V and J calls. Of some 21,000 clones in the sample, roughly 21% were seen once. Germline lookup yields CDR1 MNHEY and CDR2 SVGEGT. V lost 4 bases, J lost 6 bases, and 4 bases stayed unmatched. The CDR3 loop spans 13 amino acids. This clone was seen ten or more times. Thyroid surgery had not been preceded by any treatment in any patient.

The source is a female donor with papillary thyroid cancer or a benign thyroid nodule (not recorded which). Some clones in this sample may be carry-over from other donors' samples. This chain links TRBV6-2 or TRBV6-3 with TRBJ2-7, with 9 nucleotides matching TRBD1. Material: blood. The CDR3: CASSFGTGSEQYF. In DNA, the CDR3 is TGTGCCAGCAGTTTTGGGACAGGGTCCGAGCAGTACTTC.